The clone carrying this T cell receptor beta chain was seen only once. Its cognate antigen is unknown. The data derive from a study of shared clonotypes between healthy human individuals. Study observations and caveats: Shared clonotypes: roughly 4.5% naive CD4, roughly 4% naive CD8, less than 2.5% memory CD4, 0.4% memory CD8.

Some clones are missing from TCRdb's copy, which holds only in-frame ones; the method was immunoSEQ multiplex PCR. Here the sample spans some 1,900,000 clones, roughly 94% being singletons. The naive CD8 subset, CD45RO-negative cells positively selected for CCR7, excluded terminally differentiated effector memory CD45RA+ cells. Nashville, Tennessee was home to all donors, who were Caucasian adults. The CDR3 runs to 15 residues. V lost 5 bases to trimming and J lost 5 bases; unmatched junction nucleotides: 9. CDR1 and CDR2 (germline): SGHDN, FVKESK. Sequencing was performed on naive CD8+ T cells sorted from blood. The genes are TRBV14 and TRBJ2-5; TRBD1 matches 9 bases. This clonotype originated in a man between 18 and 29 years old in good health. CDR3 residues: CASSVRGQGLETQYF. In DNA, the CDR3 is TGTGCCAGCAGCGTAAGGGGACAGGGCTTGGAGACCCAGTACTTC. Looking up the rest from reference TRBV14 and TRBJ2-5 gives the full variable domain: EAGVTQFPSHSVIEKGQTVTLRCDPISGHDNLYWYRRVMGKEIKFLLHFVKESKQDESGMPNNRFLAERTGGTYSTLKVQPAELEDSGVYFCASSVRGQGLETQYFGPGTRLLVL.